What follows describes a single T cell receptor (beta chain). The target antigen is unknown. These data belong to a study of T-cell memory formation after mild COVID-19. Across the whole study: TCR clusters were largely donor specific.

Amplification by 5'RACE using constant-segment primers produced TCR alpha and TCR beta cDNA libraries that carried sample barcodes and UMIs. TCRdb reanalysed the 5' RACE reads using MiXCR and keeps one entry per CDR3 protein. The table has 350,000 to 450,000 distinct CDR3 sequences, around 28% seen once. Findings of the study overall: Second-wave clones with a day 37 peak had unconfirmed SARS-CoV-2 specificity. For contracting clones, CD4+ ones sat mainly in CM and EM, CD8+ in EMRA.

Sequencing was carried out using PBMCs or a T cell subset sorted from them (not recorded which). The TCR was taken from an adult woman who had mild COVID-19 (a few samples of this study predate the infection). Cell type and time point are not known.

The CDR3 sequence: CASSPEQGGNTEAFF. As DNA, the CDR3 is TGTGCCAGCTCACCGGAACAGGGTGGAAACACTGAAGCTTTCTTT. The genes are TRBV18 and TRBJ1-1; D might be TRBD1 (6 bases). The CDR3 length is 15 residues. Germline V gene lookup returns CDR1 KGHSH and CDR2 LQKENI. Trimming pared 3 bases from V and 2 bases from J, leaving 13 bases between.